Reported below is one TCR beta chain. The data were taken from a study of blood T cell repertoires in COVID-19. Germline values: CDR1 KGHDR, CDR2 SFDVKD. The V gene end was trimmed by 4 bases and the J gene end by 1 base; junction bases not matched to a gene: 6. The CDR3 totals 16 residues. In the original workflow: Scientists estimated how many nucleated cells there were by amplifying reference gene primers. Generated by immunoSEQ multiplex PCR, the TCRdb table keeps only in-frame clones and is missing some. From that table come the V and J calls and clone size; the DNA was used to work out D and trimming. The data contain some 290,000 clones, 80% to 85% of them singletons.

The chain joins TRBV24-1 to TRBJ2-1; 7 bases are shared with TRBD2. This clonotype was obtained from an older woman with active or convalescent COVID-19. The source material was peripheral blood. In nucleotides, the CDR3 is TGTGCCACCAGTGACCGAGCGGGGTCTTCCTACAATGAGCAGTTCTTC. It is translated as CATSDRAGSSYNEQFF.